This T cell receptor beta chain was profiled in a study of glioma-infiltrating T cells. There are many counts of this clonotype. What it recognizes is unknown. Overall study findings and caveats: Non-neoplastic patients had below-expected tissue-blood divergence, while all gliomas exceeded expectation. Tissue and blood shared very few CDR3 sequences.

Amplification of TCR alpha and beta CDR3 regions from RNA used iRepertoire nested multiplex PCR. Input was roughly 85-450 ng of tissue mRNA or PBMC total RNA. TCRdb passed the multiplex PCR reads through MiXCR, listing each CDR3 protein once. The sample lists tens of thousands of distinct CDR3 sequences; 40% were seen once. Sequencing was performed on glioma tissue, nonneoplastic brain tissue, or PBMCs (not recorded which). The source is a human donor with low-grade glioma or glioblastoma, undergoing nonglioma brain surgery, or in good health (not recorded which).

The CDR3 region is CASSQGTSPYYGYTF. As DNA, the CDR3 is TGTGCCAGCAGCCAGGGGACATCTCCCTACTATGGCTACACCTTC. The genes are TRBV14 and TRBJ1-2, with TRBD1 as a possible D gene (6 bases). V lost 3 bases and J lost 3, with 14 bases in between. This CDR3 contains 15 residues. The V gene's germline CDR1 is SGHDN and CDR2 FVKESK.